The sequence of this T cell receptor beta chain was determined in a study of CD8 T cells in ankylosing spondylitis. Study-level results: There was a TCR beta motif, made of eight highly homologous variants, that appeared characteristic of ankylosing spondylitis blood. Enrichment of disease-linked clones was reportedly significant in matched ankylosing spondylitis synovial fluid. Those disease-linked clones were CD8+; they were also relatively rare in peripheral blood.

Germline CDR1 and CDR2: LGHNA and YNFKEQ. This CDR3 has 12 residues. V lost 4 bases to trimming and J lost 6 bases, with 9 bases between them. As for this clonotype: No antigen is known for it.

Making use of molecular barcodes, quantitative 5'-RACE generated TCR beta libraries. TCRdb ran MiXCR on the 5' RACE reads and lists one entry per CDR3 protein. Here the sample spans 150,000 to 250,000 distinct CDR3 sequences, 9.5% to 15% being singletons. The sample consisted of blood, either unsorted or a sorted T cell fraction (not recorded which). J is TRBJ1-1 and V is TRBV4-2, with D uncertain. The clonotype comes from a male donor with ankylosing spondylitis or in good health (not recorded which). CDR3 in DNA: TGTGCCAGCAGCCCCGGAATCTCTGAAGCTTTCTTT. This translates into CASSPGISEAFF.